This T cell receptor beta chain is from a study of blood T cells in healthy people across ages. For the second PCR, which ran for 7 to 11 cycles, a sample-barcoded 5' primer and a J-beta primer mix were used. Each cDNA molecule was tagged by a template-switch adaptor that had 12 random nucleotides. Each sample provided no less than 2.5 million CDR3-containing paired-end reads. TCRdb processed the 5' RACE reads anew with MiXCR; each CDR3 protein has one entry. The sample consists of about 1.4 million distinct CDR3 sequences, roughly 59% of them appearing once. In the case of this clonotype: What it binds is unknown.

The study's findings and limits: While age rose, TCR beta diversity per million T cells dropped in a roughly linear way.

The sequencing sample was made of blood. The TCR comes from a young man in good health.

The CDR3 loop reads CSARDLDSEAFF. The CDR3 DNA reads TGCAGTGCTAGAGATCTGGACAGTGAAGCTTTCTTT. The chain joins TRBV20-1 to TRBJ1-1; the D gene is possibly TRBD1 (6 bases). Deletions cut 0 bases from V and 7 bases from J, with 9 bases between. Germline CDR1 and CDR2: DFQATT and SNEGSKA (reference sequence). The CDR3 is made up of 12 amino acids.